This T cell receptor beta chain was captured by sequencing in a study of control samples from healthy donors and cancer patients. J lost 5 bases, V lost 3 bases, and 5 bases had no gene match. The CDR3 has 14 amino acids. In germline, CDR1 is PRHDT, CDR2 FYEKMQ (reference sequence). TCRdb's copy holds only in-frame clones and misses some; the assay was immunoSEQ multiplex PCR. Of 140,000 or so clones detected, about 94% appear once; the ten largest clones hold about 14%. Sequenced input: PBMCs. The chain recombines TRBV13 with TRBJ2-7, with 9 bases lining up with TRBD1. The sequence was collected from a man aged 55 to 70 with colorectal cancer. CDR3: CASSLGDRDDEQYF. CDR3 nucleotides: TGTGCCAGCAGCTTGGGGGACAGGGACGACGAGCAGTACTTC.